This T cell receptor (beta chain) was obtained from a study of blood T cell repertoires in COVID-19. Patients in Seattle were enrolled during active infection, then followed longitudinally. Sequencing was performed with immunoSEQ multiplex PCR; in TCRdb, only in-frame clones are kept and a portion is missing. The sample holds fewer than 200,000 clones, under 95% seen once. The source material was peripheral blood. The source of this sequence is a young man with COVID-19, enrolled during active disease.

DNA of the CDR3: TGTGCCAGCAGTCAGGACAGCCAAGGAGCTTTCTTT. This sequence encodes CASSQDSQGAFF. V is TRBV28 and J is TRBJ1-1; tentative D call: TRBD1 (6 bases). Trimming cost V 5 bases and J 10 bases, with 14 bases left between them. This CDR3 is 12 amino acids long. In germline, CDR1 is MDHEN, CDR2 SYDVKM.